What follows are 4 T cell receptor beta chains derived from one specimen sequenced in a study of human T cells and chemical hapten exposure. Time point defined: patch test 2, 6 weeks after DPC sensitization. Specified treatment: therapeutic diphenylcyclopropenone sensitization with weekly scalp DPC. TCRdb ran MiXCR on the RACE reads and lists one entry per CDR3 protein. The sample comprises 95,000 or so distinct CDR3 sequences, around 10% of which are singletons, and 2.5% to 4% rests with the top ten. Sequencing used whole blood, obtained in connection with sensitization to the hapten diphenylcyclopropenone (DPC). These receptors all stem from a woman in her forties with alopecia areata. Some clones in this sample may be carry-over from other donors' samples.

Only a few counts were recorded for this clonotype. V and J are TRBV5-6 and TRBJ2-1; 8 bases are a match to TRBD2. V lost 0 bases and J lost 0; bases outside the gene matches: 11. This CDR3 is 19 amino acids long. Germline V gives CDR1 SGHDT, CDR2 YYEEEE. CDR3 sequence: CASSLAGGRGYSSYNEQFF. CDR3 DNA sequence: TGTGCCAGCAGCTTGGCGGGAGGGCGGGGTTACTCCTCCTACAATGAGCAGTTCTTC.

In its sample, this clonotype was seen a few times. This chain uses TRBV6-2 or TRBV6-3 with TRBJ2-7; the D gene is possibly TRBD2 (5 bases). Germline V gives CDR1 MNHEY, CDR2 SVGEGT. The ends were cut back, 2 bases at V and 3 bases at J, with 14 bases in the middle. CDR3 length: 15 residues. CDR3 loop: CASSYTAGIRYEQYF. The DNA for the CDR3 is TGTGCCAGCAGTTACACCGCCGGGATCCGCTACGAGCAGTACTTC.

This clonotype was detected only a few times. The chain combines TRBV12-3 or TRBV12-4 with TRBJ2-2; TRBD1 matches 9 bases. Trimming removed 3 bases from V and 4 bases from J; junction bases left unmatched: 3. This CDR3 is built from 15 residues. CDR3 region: CASSLGQGFTGELFF. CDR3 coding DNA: TGTGCCAGCAGTTTGGGACAGGGTTTCACCGGGGAGCTGTTTTTT.

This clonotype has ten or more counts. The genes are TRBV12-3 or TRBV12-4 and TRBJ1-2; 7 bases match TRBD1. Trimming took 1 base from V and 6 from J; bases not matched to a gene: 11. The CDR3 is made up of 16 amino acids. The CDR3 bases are TGTGCCAGCAGTTTAGGGAGTTTGGGACAGCAGAATGGCTACACCTTC. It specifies CASSLGSLGQQNGYTF.